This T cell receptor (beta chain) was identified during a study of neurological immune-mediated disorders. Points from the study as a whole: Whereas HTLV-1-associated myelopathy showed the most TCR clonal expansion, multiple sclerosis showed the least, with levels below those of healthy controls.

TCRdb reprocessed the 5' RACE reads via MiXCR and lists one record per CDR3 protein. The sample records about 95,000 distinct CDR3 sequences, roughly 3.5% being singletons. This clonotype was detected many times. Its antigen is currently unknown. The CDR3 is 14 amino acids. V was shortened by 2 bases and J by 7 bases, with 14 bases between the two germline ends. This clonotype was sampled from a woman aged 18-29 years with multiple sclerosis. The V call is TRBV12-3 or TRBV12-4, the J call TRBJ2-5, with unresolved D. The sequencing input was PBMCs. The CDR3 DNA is TGTGCCAGCAGTTTATGGCAGAGCCCTGGGACCCAGTACTTC. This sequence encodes CASSLWQSPGTQYF.